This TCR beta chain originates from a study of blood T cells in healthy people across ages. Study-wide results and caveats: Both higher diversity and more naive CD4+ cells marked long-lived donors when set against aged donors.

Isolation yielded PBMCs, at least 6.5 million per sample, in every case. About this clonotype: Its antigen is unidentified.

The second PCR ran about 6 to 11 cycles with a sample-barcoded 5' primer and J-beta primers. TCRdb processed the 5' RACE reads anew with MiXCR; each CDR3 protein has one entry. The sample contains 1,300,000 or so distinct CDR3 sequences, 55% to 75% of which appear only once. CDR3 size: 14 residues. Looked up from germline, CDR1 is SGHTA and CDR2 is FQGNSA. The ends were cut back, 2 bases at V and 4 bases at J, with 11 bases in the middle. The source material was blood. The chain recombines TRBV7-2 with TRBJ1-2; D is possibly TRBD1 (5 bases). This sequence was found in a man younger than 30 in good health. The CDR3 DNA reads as TGTGCCAGCAGCTTATTGGGGGTCGGCTATGGCTACACCTTC. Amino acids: CASSLLGVGYGYTF.